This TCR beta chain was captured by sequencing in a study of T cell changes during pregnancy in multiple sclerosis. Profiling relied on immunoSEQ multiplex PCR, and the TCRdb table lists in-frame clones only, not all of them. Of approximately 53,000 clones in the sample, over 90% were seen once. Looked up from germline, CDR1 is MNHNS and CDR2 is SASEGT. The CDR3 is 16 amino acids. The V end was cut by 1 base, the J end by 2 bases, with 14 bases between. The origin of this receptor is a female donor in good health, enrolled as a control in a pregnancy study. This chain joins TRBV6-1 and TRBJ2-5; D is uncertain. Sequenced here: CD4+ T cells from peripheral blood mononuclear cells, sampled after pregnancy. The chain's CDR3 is CASSEGSPRIQETQYF. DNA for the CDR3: TGTGCCAGCAGTGAAGGATCACCCAGGATACAAGAGACCCAGTACTTC.